The 19 T cell receptor beta chains listed next were all sequenced from one sample in a study of blood T cell repertoires in COVID-19. TCRdb's copy holds only in-frame clones and misses some; the assay was immunoSEQ multiplex PCR. The sample comprises 86,000 or so clones, roughly nine tenths of which are singletons, and under 2.5% rests with the top ten. Specimen: peripheral blood. Receptor source: a woman in her fifties or sixties in a cohort sampled during active COVID-19.

The chain couples TRBV5-1 to TRBJ2-5; the D gene is possibly TRBD2 (5 bases). The CDR3 has 13 amino acids. Trimming removed 4 bases at V and 5 bases at J, with 12 bases between. Germline values: CDR1 SGHRS, CDR2 YFSETQ. CDR3: CASSRTRGETQYF. For the CDR3, the DNA is TGCGCCAGCAGCCGGACGCGAGGGGAGACCCAGTACTTC.

The V gene is TRBV20-1, the J gene TRBJ2-5; D is uncertain. V lost 3 bases to trimming and J lost 5 bases, with 13 bases between them. CDR3 length: 13 amino acids. CDR1 is DFQATT and CDR2 is SNEGSKA in the germline V gene (reference sequence). The CDR3 sequence is CSASVPQTETQYF. The CDR3 DNA reads TGCAGTGCTAGTGTGCCCCAAACTGAGACCCAGTACTTC.

As for this clone: The junction departs from germline at one end; a sequencing error may be responsible. The chain links TRBV6-1 to TRBJ2-1; TRBD1 matches at 8 bases. The CDR3 contains 17 residues. Germline V lookup: CDR1 MNHNS, CDR2 SASEGT. CDR3 DNA: TGTGCCAACAGTGAAAGGTGGGCAGGGGGCTCGTACAATGAGCAGTTCTTC. Protein product: CANSERWAGGSYNEQFF.

The J gene is TRBJ2-7, the V gene TRBV7-9, with 7 bases matching TRBD1. J lost 6 bases, V lost 5 bases, and 7 bases had no gene match. CDR3 length: 13 amino acids. Germline V gene data show CDR1 as SEHNR and CDR2 as FQNEAQ (reference sequence). For the CDR3, the DNA is TGTGCCAGCAGCCCCACAGGGGTGGGCGAGCAGTACTTC. This sequence encodes CASSPTGVGEQYF.

The chain uses TRBV15 and TRBJ1-2; no clear D gene. This CDR3 spans 14 amino acids. Trimming took off 0 bases at V and 6 bases at J, with 11 bases between the two ends. Germline V lookup: CDR1 LNHNV, CDR2 YYDKDF (reference sequence). The CDR3 spells CATSRDSQEDGYTF. CDR3 coding DNA: TGTGCCACCAGCAGAGATTCGCAGGAGGATGGCTACACCTTC.

This chain uses TRBV6-1 with TRBJ2-1; 9 nucleotides agree with TRBD2. The junction had 3 bases not matched to a gene; V was cut back by 1 base and J by 2 bases. The CDR3 runs to 16 residues. The germline V gene encodes CDR1 MNHNS and CDR2 SASEGT. CDR3 bases: TGTGCCAGCAGTGAAGGTAGCGGGAGTCCCTACAATGAGCAGTTCTTC. Amino acid sequence: CASSEGSGSPYNEQFF.

The chain has TRBV30 and TRBJ2-7, with 8 nucleotides matching TRBD2. Germline lookup yields CDR1 GTSNPN and CDR2 SVGIG (reference sequence). The J segment lost 6 bases and the V segment lost 5 bases, leaving 3 bases of the junction unmatched. The CDR3 runs to 11 residues. CDR3 residues: CAWGGGSEQYF. DNA of the CDR3: TGTGCCTGGGGCGGGGGGTCCGAGCAGTACTTC.

In this sample, this clone turned up once. The chain combines TRBV7-8 with TRBJ2-3; TRBD2 aligns across 10 bases. Trimming took 3 bases from V and 4 from J; bases not matched to a gene: 7. Germline values: CDR1 SGHVS, CDR2 FQNEAQ. The CDR3 covers 16 residues. CDR3 in amino acids: CASSFYPSGSPDTQYF. The DNA of the CDR3 is TGTGCCAGCAGCTTTTATCCTAGCGGGAGCCCAGATACGCAGTATTTT.

The chain combines TRBV5-6 with TRBJ1-4; a possible D gene is TRBD1 (5 bases). The germline gives CDR1 SGHDT, CDR2 YYEEEE. Between the trimmed V and J ends, which lost 0 bases and 6 bases, there was a span of 12 bases. CDR3 length equals 15 residues. CDR3 nucleotide sequence: TGTGCCAGCAGCTTGGTCACGGGACTGGATGAAAAACTGTTTTTT. It specifies CASSLVTGLDEKLFF.

The V gene is TRBV7-9, the J gene TRBJ1-1; the match to TRBD1 covers 8 bases. The J segment lost 1 base and the V segment lost 4 bases, leaving 5 bases of the junction unmatched. Per germline, CDR1 SEHNR and CDR2 FQNEAQ (reference sequence). The CDR3 is 15 residues long. As DNA, the CDR3 is TGTGCCAGCAGCTCCGACGGACAGGGGAACACTGAAGCTTTCTTT. Its translation: CASSSDGQGNTEAFF.

This rearrangement joins TRBV19 to TRBJ2-1, with 11 bases that match TRBD2. The CDR3 runs 17 residues. The junction had 17 bases not matched to a gene; V was cut back by 3 bases and J by 13 bases. Germline CDR1 reads LNHDA; CDR2 reads SQIVND (reference sequence). CDR3 DNA sequence: TGTGCCAGTAGTATGAGGAGGGGACTAGCGGCCATCCTTCCTCAGTTCTTC. Translation: CASSMRRGLAAILPQFF.

This chain uses TRBV5-6 with TRBJ2-1, with D possibly matching TRBD1 (5 bases). The V gene's germline CDR1 is SGHDT and CDR2 YYEEEE. The CDR3 runs 15 residues. Trimming shortened V by 3 bases and J by 6 bases, and 16 bases separated the two germline ends. The CDR3 DNA is TGTGCCAGCAGCTCCAGAGTTGGCAGGGTCAATGAGCAGTTCTTC. It codes for CASSSRVGRVNEQFF.

This chain uses TRBV7-8 with TRBJ1-3, with 8 bases that match TRBD1. The CDR3 runs to 18 residues. Germline CDR1 is SGHVS and CDR2 is FQNEAQ. After removal of 8 bases from V and 1 base from J, the junction contained 16 bases not matched to a gene. This CDR3 is CASGKRRKGQVSGNTIYF. CDR3 bases: TGTGCCAGCGGAAAACGAAGAAAGGGACAGGTGTCTGGAAACACCATATATTTT.

This chain connects TRBV18 to TRBJ2-7; the match to TRBD1 covers 7 bases. Germline V gene sequence: CDR1 KGHSH, CDR2 LQKENI. The CDR3 runs 16 residues. V was pared by 0 bases and J by 4 bases, with 9 bases of the junction left unmatched. The chain's CDR3 is CASSPPGIGQVYEQYF. CDR3 DNA sequence: TGTGCCAGCTCACCACCGGGCATAGGACAGGTGTACGAGCAGTACTTC.

The chain employs TRBV5-1 and TRBJ1-1; 10 bases are shared with TRBD1. Germline CDR1 reads SGHRS; CDR2 reads YFSETQ. Trimming took 0 bases from V and 7 from J; bases not matched to a gene: 6. The CDR3 extends over 15 amino acids. CDR3 DNA: TGCGCCAGCAGCTTGGTTGACAGGGGGCGAGGTGAAGCTTTCTTT. Its translation is CASSLVDRGRGEAFF. The full variable domain, with the rest looked up from reference TRBV5-1 and TRBJ1-1, is KAGVTQTPRYLIKTRGQQVTLSCSPISGHRSVSWYQQTPGQGLQFLFEYFSETQRNKGNFPGRFSGRQFSNSRSEMNVSTLELGDSALYLCASSLVDRGRGEAFFGQGTRLTVV.

V gene TRBV11-2 combines with J gene TRBJ2-3; possible D gene TRBD1, 6 bases. The CDR3 runs to 13 residues. Per germline, CDR1 SGHAT and CDR2 FQNNGV. V lost 4 bases to trimming and J lost 11 bases, with 16 bases between them. CDR3 in amino acids: CASSSSDRMGQYF. CDR3 sequence (DNA): TGTGCCAGCAGCTCCTCAGACAGGATGGGGCAGTATTTT.

The J gene is TRBJ2-3, the V gene TRBV3-1 (or the pseudogene TRBV3-2); 8 positions match TRBD2. Germline CDR1 LGHDT, CDR2 YNNKEL (reference sequence). This CDR3 is built from 15 residues. J gave up 4 bases and V 4 bases, and 7 bases lay outside the gene matches. CDR3 loop: CASSLMAGGSDTQYF. For the CDR3, the DNA is TGTGCCAGCAGCCTGATGGCGGGGGGTTCAGATACGCAGTATTTT.

The rearrangement uses TRBV5-1 and TRBJ1-2, with D perhaps TRBD1 (6 bases). CDR1 is SGHRS and CDR2 is YFSETQ in the germline V gene. With 4 bases removed from V and 4 bases from J, the gap between germline ends came to 17 bases. The CDR3 loop spans 15 amino acids. CDR3 nucleotide sequence: TGCGCCAGCAGCCAGACAGGTGGGGCCCTCTATGGCTACACCTTC. Its translation: CASSQTGGALYGYTF.

This chain connects TRBV4-1 to TRBJ2-1, with 12 bases that match TRBD2. The germline CDR1 and CDR2 sequences are MGHRA and YSYEKL. This CDR3 is built from 18 residues. V lost 2 bases to trimming and J lost 3 bases; unmatched junction nucleotides: 8. In DNA, the CDR3 is TGCGCCAGCAGCCAAAGGCTAGCGGGAGGGCCGTTCTACAATGAGCAGTTCTTC. Translated, it gives CASSQRLAGGPFYNEQFF.